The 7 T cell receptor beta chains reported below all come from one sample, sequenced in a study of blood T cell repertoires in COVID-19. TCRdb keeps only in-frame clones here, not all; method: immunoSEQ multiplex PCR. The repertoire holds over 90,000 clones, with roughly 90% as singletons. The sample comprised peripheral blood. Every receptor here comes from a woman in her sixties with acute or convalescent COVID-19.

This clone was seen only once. The CDR3 loop reads CASSAGVPGNTIYF. Here the CDR3 DNA reads TGCGCCAGCAGCGCGGGTGTTCCTGGAAACACCATATATTTT. The chain recombines TRBV5-1 with TRBJ1-3; D remains ambiguous. V was pared by 4 bases and J by 2 bases, with 10 bases between. The CDR3 has 14 amino acids. Germline V gene data show CDR1 as SGHRS and CDR2 as YFSETQ. Based on the CDR3 plus reference TRBV5-1 and TRBJ1-3, the full variable domain is KAGVTQTPRYLIKTRGQQVTLSCSPISGHRSVSWYQQTPGQGLQFLFEYFSETQRNKGNFPGRFSGRQFSNSRSEMNVSTLELGDSALYLCASSAGVPGNTIYFGEGSWLTVV.

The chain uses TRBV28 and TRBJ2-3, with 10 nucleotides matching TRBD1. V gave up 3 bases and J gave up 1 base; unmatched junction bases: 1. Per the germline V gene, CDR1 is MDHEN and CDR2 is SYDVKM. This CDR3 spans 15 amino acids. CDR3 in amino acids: CASSFGQGGTDTQYF. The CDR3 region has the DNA TGTGCCAGCAGTTTCGGACAGGGGGGCACAGATACGCAGTATTTT.

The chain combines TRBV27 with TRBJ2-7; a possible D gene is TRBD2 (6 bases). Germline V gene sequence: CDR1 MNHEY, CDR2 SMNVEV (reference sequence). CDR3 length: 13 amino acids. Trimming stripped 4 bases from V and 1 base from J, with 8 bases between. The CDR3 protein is CASSSTSSYEQYV. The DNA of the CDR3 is TGTGCCAGCAGTTCGACTAGTTCCTACGAGCAGTACGTC.

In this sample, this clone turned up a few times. CDR3 loop: CASSPRQGDNYGYTF. The CDR3 DNA reads TGTGCCAGCTCACCACGCCAGGGGGACAACTATGGCTACACCTTC. The V and J genes are TRBV18 and TRBJ1-2; 7 positions agree with TRBD1. Germline trimming cut 1 base from V and 2 bases from J; bases unmatched to any gene: 4. Germline-derived CDR1 and CDR2 are KGHSH and LQKENI. This CDR3 spans 15 amino acids.

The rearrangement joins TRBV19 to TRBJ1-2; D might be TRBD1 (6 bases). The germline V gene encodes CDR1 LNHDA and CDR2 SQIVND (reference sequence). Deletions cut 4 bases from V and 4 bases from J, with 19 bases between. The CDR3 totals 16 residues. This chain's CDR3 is CASSREAGATFYGYTF. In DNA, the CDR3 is TGTGCCAGTAGTAGGGAGGCGGGGGCGACCTTCTATGGCTACACCTTC.

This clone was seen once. The CDR3 sequence is CASRQSPSGSSYEQYF. The CDR3 bases are TGTGCCAGCCGACAGAGCCCTTCAGGCAGCTCCTACGAGCAGTACTTC. The chain joins TRBV2 to TRBJ2-7, with a tentative D call TRBD1 (5 bases). This CDR3 has 16 amino acids. V shed 8 bases and J shed 0 bases, with 20 bases lying between them. From germline, CDR1 is SNHLY and CDR2 FYNNEI. The entire variable domain, with the rest obtained from reference TRBV2 and TRBJ2-7, is as follows: EPEVTQTPSHQVTQMGQEVILRCVPISNHLYFYWYRQILGQKVEFLVSFYNNEISEKSEIFDDQFSVERPDGSNFTLKIRSTKLEDSAMYFCASRQSPSGSSYEQYFGPGTRLTVT.

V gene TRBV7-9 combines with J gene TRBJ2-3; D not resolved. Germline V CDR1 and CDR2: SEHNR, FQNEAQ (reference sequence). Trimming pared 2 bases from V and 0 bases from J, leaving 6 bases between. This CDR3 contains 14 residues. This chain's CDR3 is CASSLLGSTDTQYF. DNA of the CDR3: TGTGCCAGCAGCTTACTCGGGAGCACAGATACGCAGTATTTT.